The sample holds many counts of the clone carrying this T cell receptor (beta chain). What it recognizes is unknown. The authors built TCR beta libraries using iRepertoire HTBI primers and Arm-PCR of CDR3 regions. Each CDR3 protein is one row after TCRdb ran MiXCR on the multiplex PCR reads. Here the sample spans 350,000 to 450,000 distinct CDR3 sequences, less than 25% being singletons. This CDR3 has 12 amino acids. Trimming cost V 6 bases and J 7 bases, with 10 bases left between them. Time point given: persistent/refractory GD, antithyroid drugs over 5 years with positive TRAb. Construction of the TCR library relied on RNA isolated from PBMCs. The data are from a study of regulatory T cells in long-lasting Graves disease. On the study more broadly: Persistent cases were those of Graves' disease that involved over 5 years of antithyroid drugs with positive TSH receptor antibodies. Broader study findings: Investigators studied peripheral blood only, not thyroid tissue. Persistent disease showed a preference for TRBV28, TRBJ1-2 and TRBJ2-5. Persistent-disease Graves' patients showed less TCR diversity than new cases.

This chain connects TRBV12-3 or TRBV12-4 to TRBJ1-5; D is unresolved. The TCR sequence derives from a female donor with Graves disease. The specimen was peripheral blood mononuclear cells (PBMCs), collected when the disease was refractory, from a patient treated with antithyroid drugs. DNA for the CDR3: TGTGCCAGCAGCGCGGACGGCCAGCCCCAGCATTTT. Encoded protein: CASSADGQPQHF.